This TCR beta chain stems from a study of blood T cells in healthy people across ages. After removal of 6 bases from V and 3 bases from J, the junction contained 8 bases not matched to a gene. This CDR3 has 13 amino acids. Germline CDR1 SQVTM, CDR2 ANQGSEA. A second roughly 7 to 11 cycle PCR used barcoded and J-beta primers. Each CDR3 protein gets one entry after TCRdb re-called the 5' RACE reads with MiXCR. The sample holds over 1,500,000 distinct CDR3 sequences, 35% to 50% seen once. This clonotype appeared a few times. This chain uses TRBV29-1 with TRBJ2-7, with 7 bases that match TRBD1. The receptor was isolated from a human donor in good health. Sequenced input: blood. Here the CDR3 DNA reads TGCAGCGTACGGACAGGCAAAAGCTACGAGCAGTACTTC. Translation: CSVRTGKSYEQYF.